This T cell receptor beta chain was found in a study of T cells in Graves' hyperthyroidism and ophthalmopathy. Study summary: Prior to any treatment, at the point of initial diagnosis, peripheral blood was collected.

General study results and limits: Blood held most thyroid clonotypes expanded above 0.001 frequency.

Calling Graves' hyperthyroidism stable meant ophthalmopathy did not progress within 18 months. TCR beta CDR3 region amplification was performed from RNA transcripts. Researchers ran a first-round RT-PCR on the TCR CDR3 using the HTBI primer set. TCRdb passed the multiplex PCR reads through MiXCR, listing each CDR3 protein once. The sample carries about 400,000 distinct CDR3 sequences, roughly 13% recorded once. This clonotype occurred a few times. Antigen unknown. V lost 5 bases, J lost 2 bases, and 6 bases stayed unmatched. The CDR3 loop spans 15 amino acids. Germline V gene sequence: CDR1 DFQATT, CDR2 SNEGSKA (reference sequence).

This receptor was identified in a woman aged 18-29 years with Graves' hyperthyroidism. The sample comprised blood. This chain joins TRBV20-1 and TRBJ2-3, with 11 bases that match TRBD2. DNA of the CDR3: TGCAGTGCTCCACTAGCGGGAGATGTCACAGATACGCAGTATTTT. Translated: CSAPLAGDVTDTQYF.